The rows below give T cell receptor beta chains drawn from one sample of a study of T cell repertoires in cytomegalovirus infection. TCRdb ran MiXCR on the reads and lists one entry per CDR3 protein. The table records some 150,000 distinct CDR3 sequences, roughly 6% of them present only once. The sample comprised PBMCs. The receptors were gathered from a human donor in good health (CMV status not recorded). Some clones in this sample may be carry-over from other donors' samples. Each CDR3 is given with its conserved first and last residue. The D gene is left open where the match is weak.

V gene,J gene,D gene,CDR3 protein
TRBV28,TRBJ1-1,NA,CASSGPNTEAFF
TRBV10-3,TRBJ1-4,NA,CAISERGGNEKLFF
TRBV19,TRBJ2-5,NA,CASSATGRKETQYF
TRBV12-3/TRBV12-4,TRBJ1-3,NA,CASVLGFVGNTIYF
TRBV7-2,TRBJ1-2,NA,CASSVGVGLNYGYTF
TRBV28,TRBJ1-1,NA,CASSPPLGEAFF
TRBV7-9,TRBJ1-1,NA,CASSFSMNTEAFF
TRBV19,TRBJ2-1,NA,CASNSDANEQFF
TRBV29-1,TRBJ1-1,TRBD1,CSAGQGMNTEAFF
TRBV7-2,TRBJ1-1,NA,CASSLLGRAAGNTEAFF
TRBV6-2/TRBV6-3,TRBJ1-2,NA,CASSRLHGYTF
TRBV7-2,TRBJ2-3,NA,CASSQPSRGGEQYF
TRBV29-1,TRBJ1-2,NA,CSVPTRQENYGYTF
TRBV7-6,TRBJ2-7,NA,CASSLSTPPSSYEQYF
TRBV7-2,TRBJ1-2,NA,CASSVIRVDGYTF
TRBV20-1,TRBJ2-7,TRBD2,CSARGLAGVTEQYF
TRBV4-3,TRBJ2-1,NA,CASSQGLSPGAQQFF
TRBV6-1,TRBJ2-1,NA,CASSSGLYNEQFF
TRBV14,TRBJ2-7,NA,CASSQSTYRYEQYF
TRBV11-2,TRBJ2-5,TRBD2,CASSLDRGGETQYF
TRBV2,TRBJ1-3,NA,CASSTENYSGNTIYF
TRBV12-3/TRBV12-4,TRBJ1-6,NA,CASSSSRVFGSPLHF
TRBV7-9,TRBJ2-5,NA,CASKKEGQETQYF
TRBV9,TRBJ2-1,TRBD2,CASSTSVAGDNEQFF
TRBV7-2,TRBJ1-5,NA,CASSLAGRNQPQHF
TRBV28,TRBJ1-2,TRBD1,CASSSTGLGNYGYTF
TRBV29-1,TRBJ1-1,NA,CSVRPREYTEAFF
TRBV7-6,TRBJ1-1,TRBD1,CASSLKTGGTYTEAFF
TRBV7-2,TRBJ2-5,NA,CASSLDWSQETQYF
TRBV11-2,TRBJ2-1,NA,CASSPARTEQFF
TRBV2,TRBJ1-5,NA,CASSERAENQPQHF
TRBV7-2,TRBJ1-1,TRBD1,CASRPGTGEIGTEAFF
TRBV7-3,TRBJ2-1,TRBD2,CASSLGLAGVFEQFF
TRBV7-2,TRBJ2-7,NA,CASSLNAGRGVDEQYF
TRBV2,TRBJ2-5,TRBD2,CASSVERGGQETQYF
TRBV7-2,TRBJ2-7,TRBD2,CASSSTGGAGGPAYEQYF
TRBV23-1,TRBJ2-1,NA,CASRLYTGFYGNEQFF
TRBV7-6,TRBJ2-1,TRBD2,CASSFSGGGGEQFF
TRBV11-2,TRBJ2-2,NA,CASSSRGRNTGELFF
TRBV7-2,TRBJ2-3,TRBD1,CASSLGDRGRRDTQYF
TRBV3-1,TRBJ2-5,TRBD2,CASSPPGRGQETQYF
TRBV18,TRBJ2-3,NA,CASSPLPSTDTQYF
TRBV2,TRBJ2-7,NA,CATHLTGTYEQYF
TRBV7-9,TRBJ2-5,TRBD2,CASSLAFASGEQETQYF
TRBV30,TRBJ2-7,NA,CAWSVLYEQYF
TRBV20-1,TRBJ2-5,NA,CSASERRVETQYF
TRBV20-1,TRBJ1-1,NA,CSAGEENTEAFF
TRBV7-9,TRBJ1-2,TRBD1,CASSSEGTGGPGYTF
TRBV7-2,TRBJ2-3,NA,CASSLDWQFTDTQYF
TRBV7-2,TRBJ1-5,NA,CASSYRDGQPQHF
TRBV6-2/TRBV6-3,TRBJ1-3,NA,CASSYSITGNTIYF
TRBV7-2,TRBJ1-1,NA,CASSPDRGLRTEAFF
TRBV24-1,TRBJ2-1,TRBD1,CATARQGSYNEQFF
TRBV15,TRBJ2-6,NA,CATSLDGVSGANVLTF
TRBV3-1,TRBJ1-5,NA,CASSQGASTTPEPQHF